These T cell receptor beta chains were read from a single sample in a study of control samples from healthy donors and cancer patients. Assay: immunoSEQ multiplex PCR; the TCRdb copy retains only in-frame clones and omits some. In the table there are 150,000 to 200,000 clones, 90% to 95% of which are singletons. Sequences were obtained from blood. These receptors all come from a woman in her thirties or forties in good health. The CDR3 runs from the conserved cysteine through the conserved F or W. The D gene is left open where the match is weak.

J gene: TRBJ1-1
V gene: TRBV5-1
D gene: NA
CDR3 protein: CASSSQGNTEAFF

J gene: TRBJ2-7
V gene: TRBV4-1
D gene: NA
CDR3 protein: CASSQDRGNEQYF

J gene: TRBJ2-3
V gene: TRBV3-1/TRBV3-2
D gene: NA
CDR3 protein: CASRTSSTQYF

J gene: TRBJ1-4
V gene: TRBV30
D gene: TRBD1
CDR3 protein: CAWSAGTGGEKLFF

J gene: TRBJ1-1
V gene: TRBV11-1
D gene: NA
CDR3 protein: CASSPGTGLEAFF

J gene: TRBJ2-7
V gene: TRBV7-9
D gene: NA
CDR3 protein: CASSLFVQGQYEQYF

J gene: TRBJ2-2
V gene: TRBV9
D gene: NA
CDR3 protein: CASSGSSPGTSNTGELFF

J gene: TRBJ2-5
V gene: TRBV3-1/TRBV3-2
D gene: NA
CDR3 protein: CASSHPSDSLPSAETQYF

J gene: TRBJ1-1
V gene: TRBV5-1
D gene: TRBD1
CDR3 protein: CASSLAGQGYVTEAFF

J gene: TRBJ1-1
V gene: TRBV2
D gene: TRBD1
CDR3 protein: CASRLTGAITEAFF

J gene: TRBJ1-2
V gene: TRBV5-1
D gene: NA
CDR3 protein: CASSFVTSGTGGYTF

J gene: TRBJ1-1
V gene: TRBV6-5
D gene: NA
CDR3 protein: CASIGVLNTEAFF

J gene: TRBJ1-2
V gene: TRBV9
D gene: NA
CDR3 protein: CASSGVAITYGYTF

J gene: TRBJ2-5
V gene: TRBV5-4
D gene: NA
CDR3 protein: CASSRETGAVWETQYF